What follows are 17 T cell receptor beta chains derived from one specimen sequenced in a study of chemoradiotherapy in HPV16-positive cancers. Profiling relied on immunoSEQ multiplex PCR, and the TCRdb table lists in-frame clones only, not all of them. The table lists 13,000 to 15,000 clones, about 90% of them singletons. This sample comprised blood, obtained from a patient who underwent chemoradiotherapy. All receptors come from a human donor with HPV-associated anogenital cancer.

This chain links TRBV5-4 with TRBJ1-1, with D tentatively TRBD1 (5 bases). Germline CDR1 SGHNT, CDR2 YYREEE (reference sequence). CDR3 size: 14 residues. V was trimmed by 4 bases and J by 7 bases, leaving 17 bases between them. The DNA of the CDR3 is TGTGCCAGCAGCCTATCGGGGGGGTCTATTGAAGCTTTCTTT. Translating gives CASSLSGGSIEAFF. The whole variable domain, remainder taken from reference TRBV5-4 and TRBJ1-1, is ETGVTQSPTHLIKTRGQQVTLRCSSQSGHNTVSWYQQALGQGPQFIFQYYREEENGRGNFPPRFSGLQFPNYSSELNVNALELDDSALYLCASSLSGGSIEAFFGQGTRLTVV.

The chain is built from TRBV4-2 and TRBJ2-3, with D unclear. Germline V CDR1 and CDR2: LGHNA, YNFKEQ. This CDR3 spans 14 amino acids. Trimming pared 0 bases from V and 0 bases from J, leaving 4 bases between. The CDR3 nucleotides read TGTGCCAGCAGCCAAGACGGAAGCACAGATACGCAGTATTTT. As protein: CASSQDGSTDTQYF.

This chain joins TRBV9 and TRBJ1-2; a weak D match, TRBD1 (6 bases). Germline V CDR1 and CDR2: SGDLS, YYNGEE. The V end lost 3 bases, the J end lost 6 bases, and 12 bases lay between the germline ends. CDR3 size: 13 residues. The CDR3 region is CASSGAGEDGYTF. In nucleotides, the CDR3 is TGTGCCAGCAGCGGAGCAGGGGAAGATGGCTACACCTTC.

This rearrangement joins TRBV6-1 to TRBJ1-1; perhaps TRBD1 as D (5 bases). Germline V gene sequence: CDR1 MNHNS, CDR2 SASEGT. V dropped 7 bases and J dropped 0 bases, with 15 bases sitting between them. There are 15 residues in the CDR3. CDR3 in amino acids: CASIFYRSMNTEAFF. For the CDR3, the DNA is TGTGCCAGCATATTCTACAGGTCCATGAACACTGAAGCTTTCTTT.

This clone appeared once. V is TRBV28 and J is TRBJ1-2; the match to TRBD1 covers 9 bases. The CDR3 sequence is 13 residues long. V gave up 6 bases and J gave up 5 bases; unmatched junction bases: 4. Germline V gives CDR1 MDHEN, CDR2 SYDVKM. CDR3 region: CASRRQGGYGYTF. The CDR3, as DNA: TGTGCCAGCAGACGACAGGGGGGGTATGGCTACACCTTC.

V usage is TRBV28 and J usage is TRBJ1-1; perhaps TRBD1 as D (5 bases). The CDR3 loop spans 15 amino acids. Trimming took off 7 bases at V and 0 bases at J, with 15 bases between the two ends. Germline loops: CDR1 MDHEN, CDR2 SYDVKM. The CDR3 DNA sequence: TGTGCCAGCACCCCCCAGGGTAGGGTGAACACTGAAGCTTTCTTT. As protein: CASTPQGRVNTEAFF.

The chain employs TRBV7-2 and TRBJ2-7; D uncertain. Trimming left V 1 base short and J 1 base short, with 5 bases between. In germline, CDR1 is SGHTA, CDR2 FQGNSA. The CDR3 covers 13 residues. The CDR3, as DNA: TGTGCCAGCAGCTTAGTCGATTCCTACGAGCAGTACTTC. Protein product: CASSLVDSYEQYF.

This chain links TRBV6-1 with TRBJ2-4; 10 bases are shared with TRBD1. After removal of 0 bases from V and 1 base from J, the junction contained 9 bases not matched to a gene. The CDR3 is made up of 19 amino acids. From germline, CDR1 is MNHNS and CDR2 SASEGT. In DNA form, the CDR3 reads TGTGCCAGCAGTGAAGCGACAGGGGGCGCGGGGTCGGCCAAAAACATTCAGTACTTC. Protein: CASSEATGGAGSAKNIQYF.

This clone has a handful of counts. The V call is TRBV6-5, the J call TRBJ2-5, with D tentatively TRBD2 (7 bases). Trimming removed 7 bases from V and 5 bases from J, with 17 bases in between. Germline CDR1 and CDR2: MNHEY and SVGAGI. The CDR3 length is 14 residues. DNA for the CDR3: TGTGCCAGCACGTCGGCGGGGGCGCGGGAGACCCAGTACTTC. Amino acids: CASTSAGARETQYF.

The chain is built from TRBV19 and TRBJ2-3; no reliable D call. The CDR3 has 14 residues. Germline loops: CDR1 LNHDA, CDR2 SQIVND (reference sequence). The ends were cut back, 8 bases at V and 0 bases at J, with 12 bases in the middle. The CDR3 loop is CASGRSGSTDTQYF. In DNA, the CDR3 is TGTGCCAGTGGTCGCTCGGGTAGCACAGATACGCAGTATTTT.

The chain's CDR3 is CATSRVNTEAFF. CDR3 coding DNA: TGTGCCACCAGCAGAGTAAACACTGAAGCTTTCTTT. The chain joins TRBV15 to TRBJ1-1; D not certain. CDR3 length: 12 residues. Trimming shortened V by 1 base and J by 2 bases, and 2 bases separated the two germline ends. Germline CDR1 is LNHNV and CDR2 is YYDKDF (reference sequence).

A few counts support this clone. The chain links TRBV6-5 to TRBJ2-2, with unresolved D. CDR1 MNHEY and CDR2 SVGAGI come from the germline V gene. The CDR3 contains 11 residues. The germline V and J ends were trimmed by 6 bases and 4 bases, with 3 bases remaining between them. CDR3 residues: CASRFTGELFF. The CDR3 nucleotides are TGTGCCAGCAGGTTCACCGGGGAGCTGTTTTTT.

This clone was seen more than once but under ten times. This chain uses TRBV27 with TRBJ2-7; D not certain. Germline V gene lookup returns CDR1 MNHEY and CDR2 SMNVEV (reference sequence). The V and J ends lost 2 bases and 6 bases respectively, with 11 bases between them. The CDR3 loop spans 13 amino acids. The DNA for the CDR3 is TGTGCCAGCAGTTTAGGGCCCGGCGGCGAGCAGTACTTC. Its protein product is CASSLGPGGEQYF.

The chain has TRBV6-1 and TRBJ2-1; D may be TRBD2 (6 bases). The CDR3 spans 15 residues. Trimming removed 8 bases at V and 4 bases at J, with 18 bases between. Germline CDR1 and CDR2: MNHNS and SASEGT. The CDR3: CASEESVGTYNEQFF. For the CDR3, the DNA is TGTGCCAGCGAGGAGAGTGTAGGGACTTACAATGAGCAGTTCTTC.

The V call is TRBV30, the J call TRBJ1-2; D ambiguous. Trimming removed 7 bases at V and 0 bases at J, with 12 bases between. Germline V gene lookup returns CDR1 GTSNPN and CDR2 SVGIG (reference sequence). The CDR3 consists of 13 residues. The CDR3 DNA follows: TGTGCCTCTCTTCTAACTTCTAACTATGGCTACACCTTC. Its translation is CASLLTSNYGYTF.

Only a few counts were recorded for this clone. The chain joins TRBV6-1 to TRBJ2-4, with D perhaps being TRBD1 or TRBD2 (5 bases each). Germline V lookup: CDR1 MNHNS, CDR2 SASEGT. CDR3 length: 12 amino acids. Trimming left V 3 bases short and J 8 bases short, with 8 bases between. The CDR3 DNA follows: TGTGCCAGCAGTGATGGGACGTACATTCAGTACTTC. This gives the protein CASSDGTYIQYF.

In nucleotides, the CDR3 is TGTGCCAGCAGCTTCATAGCGGGAGGGAATGAGCAGTTCTTC. This translates into CASSFIAGGNEQFF. V usage is TRBV11-2 and J usage is TRBJ2-1, with 11 bases matching TRBD2. The CDR3 length is 14 residues. From germline, CDR1 is SGHAT and CDR2 FQNNGV. V dropped 3 bases and J dropped 7; count of bases not matched to a gene: 2.